This T cell receptor beta chain was obtained from a study of T cell responses to AZD1222 COVID-19 vaccine. The V gene lost 3 bases and the J gene lost 6 bases, with 17 bases spanning the gap. Germline V gives CDR1 KGHSH, CDR2 LQKENI. This CDR3 region has 15 residues. Sequenced by immunoSEQ multiplex PCR; TCRdb stores in-frame clones only, minus some. The table records 79,000 or so clones, 70% to 80% of them present only once. The receptor comes from an adult who received the MenACWY meningococcal vaccine as a control. Material: peripheral blood, obtained 28 days after the second dose of the MenACWY control vaccine. The chain joins TRBV18 to TRBJ1-1, with D possibly being TRBD1 (6 bases). The CDR3 sequence: CASSPPSRGGAEAFF. CDR3 bases: TGTGCCAGCTCACCCCCCAGCCGCGGGGGCGCTGAAGCTTTCTTT.